One and the same sample provided the 26 T cell receptor beta chains below, sequenced in a study of PD-1 blockade in mismatch repair-deficient tumors. Clones were read by immunoSEQ multiplex PCR, and TCRdb kept only the in-frame ones, dropping some. The sample lists some 130,000 clones, 88% seen once, with about an eighth in the top ten. The input for sequencing was peripheral blood, taken approximately 72 weeks after starting pembrolizumab. Source of these receptors: an adult with mismatch repair-deficient cancer.

The chain couples TRBV29-1 to TRBJ1-1, with D unclear. This CDR3 contains 10 residues. V was shortened by 6 bases and J by 11 bases, with 13 bases between the two germline ends. Germline-derived CDR1 and CDR2 are SQVTM and ANQGSEA. The DNA for the CDR3 is TGCAGCGTCCGGACGGCGGGGGCTTTCTTT. Amino acid sequence: CSVRTAGAFF.

The V gene is TRBV19, the J gene TRBJ1-1, with D possibly matching TRBD1 (5 bases). Trimming took off 1 base at V and 4 bases at J, with 10 bases between the two ends. This CDR3 spans 14 amino acids. Germline CDR1 and CDR2: LNHDA and SQIVND (reference sequence). CDR3: CASSIGGVGTEAFF. The CDR3 region has the DNA TGTGCCAGTAGTATAGGGGGGGTAGGCACTGAAGCTTTCTTT. Drawing the rest from reference TRBV19 and TRBJ1-1, the complete variable domain is DGGITQSPKYLFRKEGQNVTLSCEQNLNHDAMYWYRQDPGQGLRLIYYSQIVNDFQKGDIAEGYSVSREKKESFPLTVTSAQKNPTAFYLCASSIGGVGTEAFFGQGTRLTVV.

Concerning this clone itself: At the DNA level, this CDR3 is encoded by other sequences in the same sample as well. The rearrangement joins TRBV9 to TRBJ2-7, with 11 bases matching TRBD2. The length of the CDR3 is 15 residues. CDR1 and CDR2 from the germline V gene are SGDLS and YYNGEE. With 3 bases clipped from V and 0 bases from J, the junction kept 2 bases outside the gene matches. The CDR3 loop is CASSAGTSGSYEQYF. The CDR3 DNA is TGTGCCAGCAGCGCCGGGACTAGCGGCTCCTACGAGCAGTACTTC.

The chain is built from TRBV5-1 and TRBJ1-4; tentatively, D is TRBD1 (6 bases). Germline V CDR1 and CDR2: SGHRS, YFSETQ. Trimming shortened V by 4 bases and J by 8 bases, and 21 bases separated the two germline ends. This CDR3 has 16 residues. The CDR3 reads CASSPFKLRGGEKLFF. CDR3 nucleotide sequence: TGCGCCAGCAGCCCGTTTAAACTCAGGGGTGGCGAAAAACTGTTTTTT.

The chain carries TRBV5-4 and TRBJ2-2, with D perhaps matching TRBD1 (5 bases). This CDR3 spans 16 amino acids. Germline V lookup: CDR1 SGHNT, CDR2 YYREEE (reference sequence). Trimming left V 4 bases short and J 0 bases short, with 13 bases between. This chain's CDR3 is CASSRQSGSNTGELFF. The CDR3 DNA sequence: TGTGCCAGCAGCCGTCAGTCAGGGTCGAACACCGGGGAGCTGTTTTTT.

The V gene is TRBV9, the J gene TRBJ1-1; unclear D gene. The CDR3 consists of 13 residues. V was shortened by 4 bases and J by 11 bases, with 18 bases between the two germline ends. Germline-derived CDR1 and CDR2 are SGDLS and YYNGEE. CDR3 loop: CASSPVRAAEAFF. The CDR3 bases are TGTGCCAGCAGCCCAGTGAGGGCAGCCGAGGCTTTCTTT.

The rearrangement uses TRBV10-3 and TRBJ2-1; D gene unclear. Germline values: CDR1 ENHRY, CDR2 SYGVKD. The V end was cut by 0 bases, the J end by 10 bases, with 4 bases between. The CDR3 contains 11 residues. The CDR3 is CAISESGEQFF. The DNA of the CDR3 is TGTGCCATCAGTGAGTCAGGGGAGCAGTTCTTC.

The J gene is TRBJ2-3, the V gene TRBV9; weak D call: TRBD2 (6 bases). Germline V lookup: CDR1 SGDLS, CDR2 YYNGEE. Between the trimmed V and J ends, which lost 0 bases and 0 bases, there was a span of 11 bases. The CDR3 length is 16 residues. CDR3 sequence reads: CASSVETGESTDTQYF. CDR3 in DNA: TGTGCCAGCAGCGTAGAAACGGGGGAGAGCACAGATACGCAGTATTTT.

The chain has TRBV6-5 and TRBJ2-3, with D tentatively TRBD2 (5 bases). The CDR3 is 14 amino acids. V was trimmed by 2 bases and J by 6 bases, leaving 12 bases between them. Germline V gene sequence: CDR1 MNHEY, CDR2 SVGAGI. The CDR3 DNA reads as TGTGCCAGCAGTTACCCCCGGCCGGGGGATACGCAGTATTTT. The encoded protein is CASSYPRPGDTQYF.

The chain uses TRBV12-5 and TRBJ2-7; 9 positions match TRBD1. The junction had 4 bases not matched to a gene; V was cut back by 5 bases and J by 2 bases. The CDR3 spans 14 residues. The germline gives CDR1 LGHNT, CDR2 FRNRAP. The CDR3 DNA sequence: TGTGCTAGTGGTACCGGGACAGGGACCTACGAGCAGTACTTC. Translation: CASGTGTGTYEQYF.

This sequence joins TRBV15 and TRBJ1-5; 7 bases map to TRBD1. After removal of 1 base from V and 0 bases from J, the junction contained 6 bases not matched to a gene. CDR1 is LNHNV and CDR2 is YYDKDF in the germline V gene (reference sequence). The CDR3 is made up of 17 amino acids. Here the CDR3 DNA reads TGTGCCACCAGCAGAGCCTTGACAGGGAATAGCAATCAGCCCCAGCATTTT. It encodes CATSRALTGNSNQPQHF.

This chain links TRBV30 with TRBJ1-2, with unresolved D. The CDR3 loop spans 13 amino acids. The V and J ends lost 0 bases and 5 bases respectively, with 10 bases between them. From germline, CDR1 is GTSNPN and CDR2 SVGIG (reference sequence). The CDR3 region is CAWSVSSAYGYTF. The CDR3 DNA is TGTGCCTGGAGTGTTTCCAGCGCTTATGGCTACACCTTC.

This chain joins TRBV5-1 and TRBJ2-7; 10 bases match TRBD2. J was trimmed by 7 bases and V by 0 bases; bases with no gene match: 10. The CDR3 is made up of 16 amino acids. Germline CDR1 reads SGHRS; CDR2 reads YFSETQ. The CDR3 protein is CASSLVSSGSPGEQYF. DNA for the CDR3: TGCGCCAGCAGCTTGGTATCTAGCGGGAGCCCGGGGGAGCAGTACTTC.

The chain has TRBV19 and TRBJ2-7; D is perhaps TRBD1 or TRBD2 (5 bases each). Germline V gene data show CDR1 as LNHDA and CDR2 as SQIVND (reference sequence). The V end was cut by 5 bases, the J end by 3 bases, with 14 bases between. The CDR3 length is 14 residues. CDR3 amino acids: CASSPGDGDYEQYF. DNA for the CDR3: TGTGCCAGTAGTCCCGGGGACGGGGACTACGAGCAGTACTTC.

V is TRBV4-3 and J is TRBJ1-5; perhaps TRBD1 as D (5 bases). Trimming stripped 2 bases from V and 0 bases from J, with 11 bases between. The CDR3 has 16 amino acids. CDR1 and CDR2 from the germline V gene are LGHNA and YSLEER. CDR3 coding DNA: TGCGCCAGCAGCCAATCGTGGCAGGGTAGCAATCAGCCCCAGCATTTT. It codes for CASSQSWQGSNQPQHF.

The rearrangement uses TRBV5-4 and TRBJ2-7; 7 positions match TRBD1. The trim removed 4 bases at V and 3 bases at J, leaving 7 bases unmatched. Germline CDR1 reads SGHNT; CDR2 reads YYREEE (reference sequence). The length of the CDR3 is 14 residues. CDR3 sequence reads: CASSPRQGFYEQYF. The CDR3 DNA reads TGTGCCAGCAGCCCTAGACAGGGATTCTACGAGCAGTACTTC.

The chain couples TRBV9 to TRBJ2-7; perhaps TRBD1 as D (5 bases). The CDR3 is 15 amino acids. Germline loops: CDR1 SGDLS, CDR2 YYNGEE. V lost 0 bases and J lost 0, with 10 bases in between. CDR3 amino acids: CASSVDQGYSYEQYF. The DNA of the CDR3 is TGTGCCAGCAGCGTAGATCAGGGTTACTCCTACGAGCAGTACTTC.

This clone came up a few times. This chain uses TRBV4-3 with TRBJ2-1, with D hard to call. Germline values: CDR1 LGHNA, CDR2 YSLEER. The CDR3 has 15 amino acids. Trimming pared 0 bases from V and 4 bases from J, leaving 10 bases between. The CDR3 region is CASSQDPQEYNEQFF. CDR3 DNA: TGCGCCAGCAGCCAAGATCCCCAGGAATACAATGAGCAGTTCTTC.

The rearrangement joins TRBV14 to TRBJ2-7; D not resolved. Trimming removed 0 bases at V and 3 bases at J, with 9 bases between. CDR3 size: 14 residues. From germline, CDR1 is SGHDN and CDR2 FVKESK. CDR3 loop: CASSQDLAFYEQYF. CDR3 sequence (DNA): TGTGCCAGCAGCCAAGATCTTGCATTCTACGAGCAGTACTTC.

The rearrangement joins TRBV9 to TRBJ2-3, with D perhaps TRBD1 (6 bases). The CDR3 sequence is 15 residues long. Germline assignment: CDR1 SGDLS and CDR2 YYNGEE. Trimming stripped 5 bases from V and 3 bases from J, with 16 bases between. The CDR3 here is CASSAGARGTDTQYF. For the CDR3, the DNA is TGTGCCAGCAGTGCCGGGGCCAGGGGAACAGATACGCAGTATTTT.

CDR3 amino acids: CASSDSSGSQDTQYF. For the CDR3, the DNA is TGTGCCAGCAGTGACTCTAGCGGGAGCCAAGATACGCAGTATTTT. J is TRBJ2-3 and V is TRBV6-4; TRBD2 matches at 9 bases. Germline V gene data show CDR1 as MRHNA and CDR2 as SNTAGT. The CDR3 is 15 residues long. V lost 0 bases and J lost 5; bases outside the gene matches: 3.

The chain recombines TRBV5-1 with TRBJ1-3; maybe TRBD1 (6 bases). The CDR3 extends over 20 amino acids. V lost 1 base to trimming and J lost 0 bases, with 23 bases between them. The germline gives CDR1 SGHRS, CDR2 YFSETQ. The CDR3 here is CASSLQPGHLPTSSGNTIYF. The CDR3 region has the DNA TGCGCCAGCAGCTTGCAACCGGGACACCTTCCCACTAGCTCTGGAAACACCATATATTTT.

The genes are TRBV27 and TRBJ1-5; D may be TRBD1 (6 bases). CDR1 MNHEY and CDR2 SMNVEV come from the germline V gene (reference sequence). CDR3 length equals 15 residues. The ends were cut back, 4 bases at V and 3 bases at J, with 13 bases in the middle. The CDR3: CASSYAQGTNQPQHF. The CDR3 nucleotides are TGTGCCAGCAGTTACGCACAGGGAACCAATCAGCCCCAGCATTTT.

This chain connects TRBV27 to TRBJ2-1; D remains ambiguous. Between the trimmed V and J ends, which lost 4 bases and 7 bases, there was a span of 11 bases. The CDR3 extends over 13 amino acids. Germline CDR1 is MNHEY and CDR2 is SMNVEV (reference sequence). For the CDR3, the DNA is TGTGCCAGCAGTTCAGCTCTGGGGAATGAGCAGTTCTTC. Its protein product is CASSSALGNEQFF.

J is TRBJ2-3 and V is TRBV5-1; 7 positions agree with TRBD1. The V segment lost 1 base and the J segment 2 bases; nucleotides outside the gene matches: 4. This CDR3 contains 15 residues. From germline, CDR1 is SGHRS and CDR2 YFSETQ. As DNA, the CDR3 is TGCGCCAGCAGCTTGTACCAGGGGGTCACAGATACGCAGTATTTT. Protein product: CASSLYQGVTDTQYF.

The J gene is TRBJ2-7, the V gene TRBV27, with TRBD1 matching over 12 bases. CDR1 is MNHEY and CDR2 is SMNVEV in the germline V gene (reference sequence). Germline trimming cut 0 bases from V and 6 bases from J; bases unmatched to any gene: 3. CDR3 length: 15 amino acids. The CDR3 DNA follows: TGTGCCAGCAGTTTATCAGGGACAGGGGGCCTCGAGCAGTACTTC. This gives the protein CASSLSGTGGLEQYF.